One and the same sample provided the 20 T cell receptor beta chains below, sequenced in a study of cytomegalovirus exposure and HLA in healthy donors. Researchers ran the PCR with 60 Vbeta and 13 Jbeta primers. Repertoires were generated with immunoSEQ multiplex PCR, while TCRdb's copy carries only in-frame clones and drops some. The table gives approximately 30,000 clones; the top ten clones make up less than 2% of it. Sample: PBMCs. These receptors were taken from a woman aged 40 to 50 in good health and CMV-seropositive.

This rearrangement joins TRBV6-5 to TRBJ1-1; 10 nucleotides match TRBD1. Trimming at V came to 2 bases and at J to 4 bases, leaving 4 bases not matched to a gene. Germline CDR1 and CDR2: MNHEY and SVGAGI. The CDR3 is made up of 15 amino acids. This CDR3 reads CASSYVGTGVTEAFF. CDR3 DNA: TGTGCCAGCAGTTACGTCGGGACAGGGGTCACTGAAGCTTTCTTT.

This chain uses TRBV5-4 with TRBJ2-1; D uncertain. The CDR3 runs 17 residues. V shed 0 bases and J shed 2 bases, with 15 bases lying between them. Germline V CDR1 and CDR2: SGHNT, YYREEE (reference sequence). CDR3 coding DNA: TGTGCCAGCAGCTTGGCAACCCCGCTACCTCCCTACAATGAGCAGTTCTTC. This translates into CASSLATPLPPYNEQFF.

J is TRBJ2-7 and V is TRBV5-1; D uncertain. The CDR3 extends over 13 amino acids. The V end lost 0 bases, the J end lost 3 bases, and 7 bases lay between the germline ends. CDR1 is SGHRS and CDR2 is YFSETQ in the germline V gene. CDR3 sequence (DNA): TGCGCCAGCAGCTTGGAGGCAGGCTACGAGCAGTACTTC. Amino acids: CASSLEAGYEQYF.

The chain uses TRBV19 and TRBJ2-1; D may be TRBD2 (5 bases). This CDR3 is built from 16 residues. V was shortened by 5 bases and J by 8 bases, with 22 bases between the two germline ends. Germline V gene lookup returns CDR1 LNHDA and CDR2 SQIVND (reference sequence). Written as DNA, the CDR3 is TGTGCCAGTAGTTCATCCCGGGATCTGGGAGTCGATGAGCAGTTCTTC. Residues: CASSSSRDLGVDEQFF.

This sequence joins TRBV5-6 and TRBJ2-7; D not certain. V was clipped by 4 bases and J by 4 bases, with 12 bases between them. From germline, CDR1 is SGHDT and CDR2 YYEEEE. This CDR3 comprises 13 residues. CDR3 DNA sequence: TGTGCCAGCAGCCCTTTGAGTGGTTACGAGCAGTACTTC. Protein product: CASSPLSGYEQYF.

The chain is built from TRBV18 and TRBJ2-5; D not resolved. From germline, CDR1 is KGHSH and CDR2 LQKENI. Trimming pared 6 bases from V and 5 bases from J, leaving 25 bases between. CDR3 size: 17 residues. In nucleotides, the CDR3 is TGTGCCAGCTCTGAATTTATGCGGATCATCGTCGACGAGACCCAGTACTTC. Its translation: CASSEFMRIIVDETQYF. Based on the CDR3 plus reference TRBV18 and TRBJ2-5, the full variable domain is NAGVMQNPRHLVRRRGQEARLRCSPMKGHSHVYWYRQLPEEGLKFMVYLQKENIIDESGMPKERFSAEFPKEGPSILRIQQVVRGDSAAYFCASSEFMRIIVDETQYFGPGTRLLVL.

The chain has TRBV20-1 and TRBJ1-2; TRBD1 aligns across 10 bases. The V segment lost 5 bases and the J segment 12 bases; nucleotides outside the gene matches: 6. The CDR3 covers 11 residues. The V gene's germline CDR1 is DFQATT and CDR2 SNEGSKA (reference sequence). The CDR3 DNA is TGCAGTGCTTGGGACAGGGGATTGAACACCTTC. Translation gives CSAWDRGLNTF.

The chain uses TRBV18 and TRBJ1-3; weak D call: TRBD1 (6 bases). The CDR3 is 15 amino acids. The V and J ends lost 6 bases and 0 bases respectively, with 12 bases between them. The germline gives CDR1 KGHSH, CDR2 LQKENI. The CDR3 DNA sequence: TGTGCCAGCTCCGGACAGTCCCCCTCTGGAAACACCATATATTTT. As protein: CASSGQSPSGNTIYF.

The chain is built from TRBV7-9 and TRBJ2-7, with 11 bases aligning to TRBD1. V lost 5 bases to trimming and J lost 8 bases; unmatched junction nucleotides: 11. Germline V lookup: CDR1 SEHNR, CDR2 FQNEAQ (reference sequence). This CDR3 region has 15 residues. The CDR3 loop reads CASSGSSDRGPQQYF. DNA for the CDR3: TGTGCCAGCAGCGGGTCCTCGGACAGGGGGCCTCAGCAGTACTTC.

V gene TRBV19 combines with J gene TRBJ1-1, with 9 bases matching TRBD1. Germline V gene sequence: CDR1 LNHDA, CDR2 SQIVND (reference sequence). With V trimmed by 4 bases and J by 0 bases, 3 bases remained unmatched. The length of the CDR3 is 15 residues. The CDR3 DNA is TGTGCCAGTAGTAAACAGGGGGCGGTGAACACTGAAGCTTTCTTT. Residues: CASSKQGAVNTEAFF.

The chain couples TRBV9 to TRBJ2-6; D remains ambiguous. The germline gives CDR1 SGDLS, CDR2 YYNGEE. This CDR3 contains 13 residues. Trimming pared 5 bases from V and 1 base from J, leaving 4 bases between. The CDR3 DNA reads TGTGCCAGCAGTACATCTGGGGCCAACGTCCTGACTTTC. Amino acid sequence: CASSTSGANVLTF.

The chain joins TRBV5-1 to TRBJ2-2; D is perhaps TRBD1 (6 bases). Germline lookup yields CDR1 SGHRS and CDR2 YFSETQ. V was shortened by 4 bases and J by 1 base, with 11 bases between the two germline ends. The CDR3 is 15 amino acids. CDR3: CASSLADRNTGELFF. In DNA, the CDR3 is TGCGCCAGCAGCCTTGCGGACAGGAACACCGGGGAGCTGTTTTTT.

The J gene is TRBJ2-5, the V gene TRBV6-5; TRBD1 might be the D (5 bases). Trimming took off 2 bases at V and 2 bases at J, with 12 bases between the two ends. This CDR3 has 15 amino acids. Germline lookup yields CDR1 MNHEY and CDR2 SVGAGI. The CDR3 bases are TGTGCCAGCAGTTACAAAAGGGGTGTACAAGAGACCCAGTACTTC. It is translated as CASSYKRGVQETQYF.

The V and J genes are TRBV9 and TRBJ2-7, with D possibly matching TRBD2 (5 bases). Germline V gene data show CDR1 as SGDLS and CDR2 as YYNGEE. Trimming stripped 2 bases from V and 6 bases from J, with 12 bases between. The CDR3 has 13 residues. The chain's CDR3 is CASSVRSGGEQYF. As DNA, the CDR3 is TGTGCCAGCAGCGTTCGATCAGGAGGCGAGCAGTACTTC.

The chain uses TRBV9 and TRBJ2-4; tentative D call: TRBD2 (5 bases). CDR1 is SGDLS, CDR2 YYNGEE, per germline. The CDR3 loop spans 13 amino acids. The V gene lost 0 bases and the J gene lost 8 bases, with 9 bases spanning the gap. The CDR3 is CASSVDHGDIQYF. The CDR3 DNA reads TGTGCCAGCAGCGTAGACCACGGGGACATTCAGTACTTC.

The rearrangement links TRBV6-1 to TRBJ2-3, with D perhaps TRBD2 (5 bases). The germline V gene has CDR1 MNHNS and CDR2 SASEGT. The CDR3 is made up of 13 amino acids. V was trimmed by 6 bases and J by 7 bases, leaving 14 bases between them. The CDR3 protein is CASRPPGRNTQYF. CDR3 nucleotides: TGTGCCAGCAGGCCCCCGGGGAGAAATACGCAGTATTTT.

The rearrangement uses TRBV11-2 and TRBJ1-1; D unresolved. This CDR3 region has 16 residues. Germline CDR1 is SGHAT and CDR2 is FQNNGV. V shed 5 bases and J shed 1 base, with 17 bases lying between them. The CDR3: CASSPEGGRRNTEAFF. For the CDR3, the DNA is TGTGCCAGCAGCCCCGAGGGAGGGAGGAGGAACACTGAAGCTTTCTTT. The variable domain in full, with the rest retrieved from reference TRBV11-2 and TRBJ1-1, is EAGVAQSPRYKIIEKRQSVAFWCNPISGHATLYWYQQILGQGPKLLIQFQNNGVVDDSQLPKDRFSAERLKGVDSTLKIQPAKLEDSAVYLCASSPEGGRRNTEAFFGQGTRLTVV.

The chain combines TRBV5-1 with TRBJ2-7; 11 nucleotides line up with TRBD2. V shed 4 bases and J 4 bases; nucleotides not matched to a gene: 7. The germline CDR1 and CDR2 sequences are SGHRS and YFSETQ. This CDR3 is 15 amino acids long. This CDR3 is CASSTRLAGTYEQYF. The CDR3 coding sequence is TGCGCCAGCAGCACCAGACTAGCGGGAACTTACGAGCAGTACTTC.

The V call is TRBV6-5, the J call TRBJ1-5, with D unresolved. Trimming shortened V by 6 bases and J by 0 bases, and 12 bases separated the two germline ends. Germline lookup yields CDR1 MNHEY and CDR2 SVGAGI. The CDR3 totals 15 residues. The CDR3 region has the DNA TGTGCCAGCAGAACGAGAATCTATAGCAATCAGCCCCAGCATTTT. Its protein product is CASRTRIYSNQPQHF.

The V call is TRBV11-3, the J call TRBJ2-3, with 8 bases that match TRBD1. Looked up from germline, CDR1 is SGHNT and CDR2 is YENEEA. The CDR3 totals 16 residues. Trimming took 0 bases from V and 8 from J; bases not matched to a gene: 10. The CDR3 sequence: CASSLEVPGGRGTQYF. The CDR3 nucleotides are TGTGCCAGCAGCTTAGAGGTCCCAGGGGGCCGGGGTACGCAGTATTTT.